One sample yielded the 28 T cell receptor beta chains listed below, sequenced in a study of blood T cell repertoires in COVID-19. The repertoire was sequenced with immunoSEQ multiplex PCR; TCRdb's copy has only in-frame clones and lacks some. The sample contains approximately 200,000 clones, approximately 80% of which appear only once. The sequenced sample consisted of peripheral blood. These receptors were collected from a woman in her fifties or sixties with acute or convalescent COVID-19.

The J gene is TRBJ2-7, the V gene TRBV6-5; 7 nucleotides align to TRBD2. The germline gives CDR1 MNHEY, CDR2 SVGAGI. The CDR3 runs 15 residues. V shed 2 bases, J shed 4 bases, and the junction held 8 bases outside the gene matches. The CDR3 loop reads CASSYASGAPYEQYF. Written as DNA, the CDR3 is TGTGCCAGCAGTTACGCGAGCGGGGCGCCTTACGAGCAGTACTTC.

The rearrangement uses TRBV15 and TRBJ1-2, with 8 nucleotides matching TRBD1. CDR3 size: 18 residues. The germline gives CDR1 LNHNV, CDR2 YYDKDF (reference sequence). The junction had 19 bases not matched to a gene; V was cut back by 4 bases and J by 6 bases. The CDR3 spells CATSKRAGQASSVHGYTF. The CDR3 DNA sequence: TGTGCCACCAGCAAACGTGCGGGACAGGCCTCGTCGGTTCATGGCTACACCTTC.

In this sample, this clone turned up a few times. This chain's CDR3 is CASSLETGLATEAFF. The CDR3, as DNA: TGCGCCAGCAGCTTGGAGACAGGCCTAGCCACTGAAGCTTTCTTT. The V and J genes are TRBV5-1 and TRBJ1-1, with a possible D match to TRBD1 (6 bases). Germline V CDR1 and CDR2: SGHRS, YFSETQ. This CDR3 region has 15 residues. V lost 0 bases and J 4 bases, leaving 13 bases between the germline ends.

The CDR3 region has the DNA TGTGCCAGCGACTCCCGGGGGGCTGGTGAAAAACTGTTTTTT. Its translation: CASDSRGAGEKLFF. The rearrangement joins TRBV19 to TRBJ1-4; TRBD1 is a possible D gene (6 bases). Germline V gene sequence: CDR1 LNHDA, CDR2 SQIVND (reference sequence). V lost 9 bases and J 7 bases, leaving 18 bases between the germline ends. The CDR3 runs to 14 residues.

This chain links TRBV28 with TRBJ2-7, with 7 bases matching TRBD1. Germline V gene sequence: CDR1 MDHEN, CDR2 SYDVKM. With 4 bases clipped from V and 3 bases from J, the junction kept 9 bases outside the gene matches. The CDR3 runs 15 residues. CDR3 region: CASSSGTQGNYEQYF. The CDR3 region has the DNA TGTGCCAGCAGTTCCGGGACACAGGGGAACTACGAGCAGTACTTC.

The CDR3 protein is CASNQGLAARGEQFF. CDR3 nucleotides: TGTGCCAGTAATCAGGGGCTAGCGGCCCGTGGTGAGCAGTTCTTC. This chain connects TRBV19 to TRBJ2-1; weak D call: TRBD2 (7 bases). Looked up from germline, CDR1 is LNHDA and CDR2 is SQIVND (reference sequence). The CDR3 covers 15 residues. Deletions cut 7 bases from V and 9 bases from J, with 22 bases between.

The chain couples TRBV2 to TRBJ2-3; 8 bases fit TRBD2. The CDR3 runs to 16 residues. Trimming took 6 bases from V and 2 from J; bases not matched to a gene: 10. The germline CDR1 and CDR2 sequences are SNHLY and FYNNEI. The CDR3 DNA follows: TGTGCCAGCAGAAAAGGGAGTAGCGGGGACACAGATACGCAGTATTTT. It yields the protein CASRKGSSGDTDTQYF. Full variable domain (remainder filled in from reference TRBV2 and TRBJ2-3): EPEVTQTPSHQVTQMGQEVILRCVPISNHLYFYWYRQILGQKVEFLVSFYNNEISEKSEIFDDQFSVERPDGSNFTLKIRSTKLEDSAMYFCASRKGSSGDTDTQYFGPGTRLTVL.

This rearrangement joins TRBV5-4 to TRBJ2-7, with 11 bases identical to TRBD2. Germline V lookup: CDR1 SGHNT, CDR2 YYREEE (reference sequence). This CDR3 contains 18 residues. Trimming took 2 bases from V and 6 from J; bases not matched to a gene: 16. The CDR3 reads CASSLKRTSGGLTGEQYF. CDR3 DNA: TGTGCCAGCAGCTTAAAAAGAACTAGCGGGGGCCTTACTGGCGAGCAGTACTTC.

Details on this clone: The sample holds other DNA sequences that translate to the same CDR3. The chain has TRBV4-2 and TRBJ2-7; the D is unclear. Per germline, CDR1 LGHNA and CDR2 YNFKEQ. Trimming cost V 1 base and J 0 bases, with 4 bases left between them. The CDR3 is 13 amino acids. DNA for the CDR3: TGTGCCAGCAGCCAAGCCCGCTCCTACGAGCAGTACTTC. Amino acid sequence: CASSQARSYEQYF.

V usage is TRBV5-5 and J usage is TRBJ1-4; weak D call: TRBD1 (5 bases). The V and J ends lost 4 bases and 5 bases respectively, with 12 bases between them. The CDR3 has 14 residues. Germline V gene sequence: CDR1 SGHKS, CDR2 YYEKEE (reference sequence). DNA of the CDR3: TGTGCCAGCAGCGCCCAGGGCCCCAATGAAAAACTGTTTTTT. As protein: CASSAQGPNEKLFF. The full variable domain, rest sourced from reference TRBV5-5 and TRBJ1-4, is DAGVTQSPTHLIKTRGQQVTLRCSPISGHKSVSWYQQVLGQGPQFIFQYYEKEERGRGNFPDRFSARQFPNYSSELNVNALLLGDSALYLCASSAQGPNEKLFFGSGTQLSVL.

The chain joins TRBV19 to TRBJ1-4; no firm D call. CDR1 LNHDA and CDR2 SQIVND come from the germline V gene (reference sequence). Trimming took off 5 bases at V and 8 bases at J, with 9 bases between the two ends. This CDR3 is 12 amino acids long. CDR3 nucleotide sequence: TGTGCCAGTAGTCCCGTTCAGGAAAAACTGTTTTTT. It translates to CASSPVQEKLFF.

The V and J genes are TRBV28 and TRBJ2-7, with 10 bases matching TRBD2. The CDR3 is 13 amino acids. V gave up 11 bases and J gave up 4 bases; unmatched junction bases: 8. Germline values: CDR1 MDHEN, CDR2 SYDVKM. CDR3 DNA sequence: TGTGCCGAATCTAGCGGGAGTGGGTACGAGCAGTACTTC. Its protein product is CAESSGSGYEQYF.

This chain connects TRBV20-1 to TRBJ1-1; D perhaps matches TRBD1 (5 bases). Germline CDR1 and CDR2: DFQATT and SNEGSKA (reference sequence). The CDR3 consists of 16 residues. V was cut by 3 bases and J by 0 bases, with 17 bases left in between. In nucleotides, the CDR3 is TGCAGTGCTAGTCGTGGGACTAGGATAGTGAACACTGAAGCTTTCTTT. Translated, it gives CSASRGTRIVNTEAFF.

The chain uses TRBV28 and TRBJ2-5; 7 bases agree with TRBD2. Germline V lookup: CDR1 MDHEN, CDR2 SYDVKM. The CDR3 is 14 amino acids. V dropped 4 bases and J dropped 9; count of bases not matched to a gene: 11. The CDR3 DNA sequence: TGTGCCAGCAGTTCATCGGGACTAAGCTGGGCCCAGTACTTC. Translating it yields CASSSSGLSWAQYF.

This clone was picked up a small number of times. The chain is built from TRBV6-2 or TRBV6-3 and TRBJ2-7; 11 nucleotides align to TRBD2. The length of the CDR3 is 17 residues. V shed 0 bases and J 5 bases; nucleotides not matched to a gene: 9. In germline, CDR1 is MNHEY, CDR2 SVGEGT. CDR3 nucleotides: TGTGCCAGCAGTTACTCGAGGTTAGCGGGAGGGCCGGACGAGCAGTACTTC. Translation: CASSYSRLAGGPDEQYF.

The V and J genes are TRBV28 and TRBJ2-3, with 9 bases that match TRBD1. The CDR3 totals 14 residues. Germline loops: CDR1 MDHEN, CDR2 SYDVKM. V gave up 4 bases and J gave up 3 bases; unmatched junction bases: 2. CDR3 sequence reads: CASSSTGGTDTQYF. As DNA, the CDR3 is TGTGCCAGCAGTTCGACAGGGGGTACAGATACGCAGTATTTT.

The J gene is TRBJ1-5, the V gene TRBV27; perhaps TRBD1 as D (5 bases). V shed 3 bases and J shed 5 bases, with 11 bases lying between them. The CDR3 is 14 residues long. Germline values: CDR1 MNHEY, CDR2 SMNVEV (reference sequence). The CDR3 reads CASSFRGRDQPQHF. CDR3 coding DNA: TGTGCCAGCAGTTTTAGGGGTAGGGATCAGCCCCAGCATTTT.

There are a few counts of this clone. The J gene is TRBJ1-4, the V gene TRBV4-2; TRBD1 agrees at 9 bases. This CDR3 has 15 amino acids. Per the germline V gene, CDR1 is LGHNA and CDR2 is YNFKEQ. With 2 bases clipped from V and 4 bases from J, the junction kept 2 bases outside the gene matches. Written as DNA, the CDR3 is TGTGCCAGCAGCCAACGACAGGGGGGTAATGAAAAACTGTTTTTT. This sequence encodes CASSQRQGGNEKLFF.

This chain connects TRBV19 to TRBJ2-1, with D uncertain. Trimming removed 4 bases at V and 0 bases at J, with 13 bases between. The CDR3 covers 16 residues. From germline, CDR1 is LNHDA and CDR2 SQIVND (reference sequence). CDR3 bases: TGTGCCAGTAGTAGGGTCGGAGCTATCTCCTACAATGAGCAGTTCTTC. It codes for CASSRVGAISYNEQFF.

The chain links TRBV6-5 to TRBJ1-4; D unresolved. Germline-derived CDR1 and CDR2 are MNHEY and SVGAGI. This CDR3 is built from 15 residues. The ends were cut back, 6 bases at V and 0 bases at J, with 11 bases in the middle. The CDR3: CASSPDWATNEKLFF. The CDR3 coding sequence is TGTGCCAGCAGCCCGGACTGGGCAACTAATGAAAAACTGTTTTTT.

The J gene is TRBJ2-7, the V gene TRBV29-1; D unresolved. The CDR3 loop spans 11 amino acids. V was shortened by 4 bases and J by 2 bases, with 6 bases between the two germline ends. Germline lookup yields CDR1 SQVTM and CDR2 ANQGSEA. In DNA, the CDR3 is TGCAGCGTTGGGCAAACCTACGAGCAGTACTTC. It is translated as CSVGQTYEQYF.

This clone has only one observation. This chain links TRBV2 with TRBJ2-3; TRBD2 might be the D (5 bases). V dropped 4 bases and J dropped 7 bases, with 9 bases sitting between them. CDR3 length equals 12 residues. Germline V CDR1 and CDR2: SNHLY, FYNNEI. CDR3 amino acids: CASSGTVYTQYF. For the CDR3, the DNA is TGTGCCAGCAGTGGGACTGTATATACGCAGTATTTT. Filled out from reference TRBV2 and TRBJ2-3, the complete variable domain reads EPEVTQTPSHQVTQMGQEVILRCVPISNHLYFYWYRQILGQKVEFLVSFYNNEISEKSEIFDDQFSVERPDGSNFTLKIRSTKLEDSAMYFCASSGTVYTQYFGPGTRLTVL.

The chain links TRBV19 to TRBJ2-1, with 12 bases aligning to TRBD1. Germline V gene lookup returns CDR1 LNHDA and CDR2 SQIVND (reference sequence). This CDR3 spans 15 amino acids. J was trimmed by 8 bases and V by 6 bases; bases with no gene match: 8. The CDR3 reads CASRTAGTGGYEQFF. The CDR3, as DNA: TGTGCCAGTAGGACCGCGGGGACAGGGGGCTATGAGCAGTTCTTC.

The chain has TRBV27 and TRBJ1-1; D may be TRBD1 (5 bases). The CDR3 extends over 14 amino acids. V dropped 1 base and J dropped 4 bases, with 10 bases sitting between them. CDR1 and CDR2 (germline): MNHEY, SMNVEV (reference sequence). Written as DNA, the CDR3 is TGTGCCAGCAGTTTATACGGGGGAGGCACTGAAGCTTTCTTT. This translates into CASSLYGGGTEAFF.

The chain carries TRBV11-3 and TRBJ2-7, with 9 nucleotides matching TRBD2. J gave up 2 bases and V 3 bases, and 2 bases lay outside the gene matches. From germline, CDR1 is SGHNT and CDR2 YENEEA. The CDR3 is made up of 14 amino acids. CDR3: CASSLRGGTYEQYF. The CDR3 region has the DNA TGTGCCAGCAGCTTGCGGGGGGGCACCTACGAGCAGTACTTC.

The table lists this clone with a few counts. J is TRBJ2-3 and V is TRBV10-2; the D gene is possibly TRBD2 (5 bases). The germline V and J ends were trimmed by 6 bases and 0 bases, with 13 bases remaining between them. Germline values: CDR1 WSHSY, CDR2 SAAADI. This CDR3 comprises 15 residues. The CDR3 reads CASRRSGPSTDTQYF. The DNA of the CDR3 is TGCGCCAGCAGAAGAAGCGGCCCTAGCACAGATACGCAGTATTTT.

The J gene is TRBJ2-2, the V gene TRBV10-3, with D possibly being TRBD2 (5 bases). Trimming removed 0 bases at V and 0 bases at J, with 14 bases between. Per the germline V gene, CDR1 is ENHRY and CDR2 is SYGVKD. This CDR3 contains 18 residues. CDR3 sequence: CAISESKQADPNTGELFF. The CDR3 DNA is TGTGCCATCAGTGAGTCGAAACAAGCGGACCCGAACACCGGGGAGCTGTTTTTT.

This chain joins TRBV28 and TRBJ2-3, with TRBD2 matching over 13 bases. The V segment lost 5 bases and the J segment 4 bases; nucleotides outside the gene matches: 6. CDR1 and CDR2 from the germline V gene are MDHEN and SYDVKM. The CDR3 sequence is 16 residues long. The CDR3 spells CASSLRTSGSADTQYF. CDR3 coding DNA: TGTGCCAGCAGTCTCCGGACTAGCGGGAGTGCAGATACGCAGTATTTT.